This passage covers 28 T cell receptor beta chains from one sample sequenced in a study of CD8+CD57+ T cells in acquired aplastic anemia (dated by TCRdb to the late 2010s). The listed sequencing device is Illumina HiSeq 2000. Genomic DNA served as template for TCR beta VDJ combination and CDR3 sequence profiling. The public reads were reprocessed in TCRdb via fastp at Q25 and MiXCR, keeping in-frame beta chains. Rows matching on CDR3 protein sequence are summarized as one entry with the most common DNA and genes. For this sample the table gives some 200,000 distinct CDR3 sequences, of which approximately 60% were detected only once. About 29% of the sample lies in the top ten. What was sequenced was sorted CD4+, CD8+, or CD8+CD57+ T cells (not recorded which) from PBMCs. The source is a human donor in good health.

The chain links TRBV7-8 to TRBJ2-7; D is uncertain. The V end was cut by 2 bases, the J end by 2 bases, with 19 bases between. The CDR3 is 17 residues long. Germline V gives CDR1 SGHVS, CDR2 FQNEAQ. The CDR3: CASSLSLGVIAAYEQYF. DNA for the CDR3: TGTGCCAGCAGCTTAAGTCTTGGGGTGATCGCGGCCTACGAGCAGTACTTC.

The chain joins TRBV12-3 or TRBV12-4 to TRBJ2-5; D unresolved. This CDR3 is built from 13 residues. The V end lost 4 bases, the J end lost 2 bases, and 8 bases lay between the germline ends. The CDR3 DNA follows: TGTGCCAGCAGTTCGAGTCATCAAGAGACCCAGTACTTC. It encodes CASSSSHQETQYF.

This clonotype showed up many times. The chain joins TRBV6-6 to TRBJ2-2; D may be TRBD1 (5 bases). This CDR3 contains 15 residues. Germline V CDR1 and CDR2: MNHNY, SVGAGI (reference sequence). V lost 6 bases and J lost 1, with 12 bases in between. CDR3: CASRPVQVNTGELFF. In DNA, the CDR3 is TGTGCCAGCAGACCCGTACAGGTGAACACCGGGGAGCTGTTTTTT.

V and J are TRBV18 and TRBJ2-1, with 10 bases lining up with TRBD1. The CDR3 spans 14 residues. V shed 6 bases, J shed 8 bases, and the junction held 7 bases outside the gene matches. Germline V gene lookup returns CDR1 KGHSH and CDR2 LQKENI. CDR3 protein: CASSLGTGDHEQFF. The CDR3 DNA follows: TGTGCCAGCTCGCTCGGGACAGGGGACCATGAGCAGTTCTTC.

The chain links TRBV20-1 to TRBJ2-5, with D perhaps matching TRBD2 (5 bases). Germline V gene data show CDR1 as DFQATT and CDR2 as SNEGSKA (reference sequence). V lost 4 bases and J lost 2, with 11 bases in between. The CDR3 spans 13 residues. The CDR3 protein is CSAILSGQETQYF. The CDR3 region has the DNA TGCAGTGCTATTCTCAGCGGACAAGAGACCCAGTACTTC.

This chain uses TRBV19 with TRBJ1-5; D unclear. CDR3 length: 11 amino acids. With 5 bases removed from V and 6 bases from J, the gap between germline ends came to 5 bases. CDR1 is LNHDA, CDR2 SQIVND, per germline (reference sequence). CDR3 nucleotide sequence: TGTGCCAGTAGTGGCGGTCAGCCCCAGCATTTT. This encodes CASSGGQPQHF.

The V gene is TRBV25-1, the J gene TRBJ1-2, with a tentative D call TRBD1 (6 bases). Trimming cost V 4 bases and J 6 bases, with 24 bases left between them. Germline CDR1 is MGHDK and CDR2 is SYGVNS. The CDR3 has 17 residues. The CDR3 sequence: CASSAKISPTGRNGYTF. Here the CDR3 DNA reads TGTGCCAGCAGTGCCAAAATCAGCCCCACAGGGCGTAATGGCTACACCTTC.

The CDR3 loop reads CASSEGAGVGYGYTF. Written as DNA, the CDR3 is TGTGCCAGCAGTGAAGGGGCGGGGGTAGGATATGGCTACACCTTC. This chain connects TRBV2 to TRBJ1-2; TRBD1 is a possible D gene (5 bases). The V end was cut by 1 base, the J end by 5 bases, with 14 bases between. The CDR3 has 15 residues. In germline, CDR1 is SNHLY, CDR2 FYNNEI.

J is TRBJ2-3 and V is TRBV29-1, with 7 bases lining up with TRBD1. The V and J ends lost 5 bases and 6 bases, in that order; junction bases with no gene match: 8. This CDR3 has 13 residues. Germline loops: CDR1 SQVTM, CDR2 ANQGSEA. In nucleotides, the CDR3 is TGCAGCGTTCAACCAGGGGGAAAGGATACGCAGTATTTT. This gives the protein CSVQPGGKDTQYF.

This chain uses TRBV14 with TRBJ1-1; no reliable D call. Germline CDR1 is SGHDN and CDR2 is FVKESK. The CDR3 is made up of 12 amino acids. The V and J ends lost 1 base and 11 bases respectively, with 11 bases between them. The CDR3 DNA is TGTGCCAGCAGCCAAGTGTGGAGGGCGGCTTTCTTT. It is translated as CASSQVWRAAFF.

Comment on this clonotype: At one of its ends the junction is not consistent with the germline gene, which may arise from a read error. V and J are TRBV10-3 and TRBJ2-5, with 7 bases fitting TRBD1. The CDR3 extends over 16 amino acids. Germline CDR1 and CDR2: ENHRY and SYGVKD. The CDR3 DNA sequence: TGTGCCAGCAGTTACTCGGGCAGGGGGAGACAGGAGACCCAGTACTTC. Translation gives CASSYSGRGRQETQYF.

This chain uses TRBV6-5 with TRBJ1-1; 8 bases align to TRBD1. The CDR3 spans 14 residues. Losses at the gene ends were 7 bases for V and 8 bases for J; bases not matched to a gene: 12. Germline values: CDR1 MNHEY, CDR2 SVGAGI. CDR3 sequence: CASITGGSLVEAFF. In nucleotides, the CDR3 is TGTGCCAGCATTACAGGGGGGTCACTTGTGGAAGCTTTCTTT.

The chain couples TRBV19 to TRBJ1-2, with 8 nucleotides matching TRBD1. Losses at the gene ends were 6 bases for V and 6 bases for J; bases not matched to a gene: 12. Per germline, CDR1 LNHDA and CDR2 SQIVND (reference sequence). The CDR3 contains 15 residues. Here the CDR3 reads CASSLVTGEGNGYTF. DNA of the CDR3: TGTGCCAGTAGCTTGGTGACAGGGGAAGGAAATGGCTACACCTTC.

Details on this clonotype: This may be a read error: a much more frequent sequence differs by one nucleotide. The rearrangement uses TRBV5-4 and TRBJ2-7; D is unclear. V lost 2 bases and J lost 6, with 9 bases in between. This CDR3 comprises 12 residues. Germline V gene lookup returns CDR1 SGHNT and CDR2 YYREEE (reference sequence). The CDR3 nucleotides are TGTGCCAGCAGCTTTTTAGAGGCCGAGCAGTACTTC. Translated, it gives CASSFLEAEQYF.

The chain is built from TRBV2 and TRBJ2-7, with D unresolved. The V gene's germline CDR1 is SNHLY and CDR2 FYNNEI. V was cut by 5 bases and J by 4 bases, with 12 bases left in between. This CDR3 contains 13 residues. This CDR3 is CASSTQIQYEQYF. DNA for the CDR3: TGTGCCAGCAGTACGCAGATACAATACGAGCAGTACTTC.

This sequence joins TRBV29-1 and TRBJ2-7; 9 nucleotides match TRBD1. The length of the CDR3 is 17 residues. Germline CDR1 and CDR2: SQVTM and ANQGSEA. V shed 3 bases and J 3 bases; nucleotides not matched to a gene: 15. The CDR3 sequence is CSVDATGDRESYYEQYF. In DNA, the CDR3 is TGCAGCGTTGATGCGACAGGGGACAGGGAGAGCTACTACGAGCAGTACTTC.

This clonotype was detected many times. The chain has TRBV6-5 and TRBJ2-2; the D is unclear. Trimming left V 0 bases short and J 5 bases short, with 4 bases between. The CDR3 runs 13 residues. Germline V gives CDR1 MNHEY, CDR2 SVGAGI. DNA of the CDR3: TGTGCCAGCAGTTACTCGGCTACCGGGGAGCTGTTTTTT. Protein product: CASSYSATGELFF.

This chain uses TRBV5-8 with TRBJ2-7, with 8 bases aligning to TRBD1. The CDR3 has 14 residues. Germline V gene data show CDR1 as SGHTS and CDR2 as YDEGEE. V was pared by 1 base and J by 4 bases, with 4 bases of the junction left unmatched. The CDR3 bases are TGTGCCAGCAGCTTGTATACAGGGGGTTACGAGCAGTACTTC. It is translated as CASSLYTGGYEQYF.

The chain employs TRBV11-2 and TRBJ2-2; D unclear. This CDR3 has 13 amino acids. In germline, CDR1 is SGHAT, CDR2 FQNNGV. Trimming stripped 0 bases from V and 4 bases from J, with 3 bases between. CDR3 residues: CASSLDTTGELFF. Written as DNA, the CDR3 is TGTGCCAGCAGCTTAGACACCACCGGGGAGCTGTTTTTT.

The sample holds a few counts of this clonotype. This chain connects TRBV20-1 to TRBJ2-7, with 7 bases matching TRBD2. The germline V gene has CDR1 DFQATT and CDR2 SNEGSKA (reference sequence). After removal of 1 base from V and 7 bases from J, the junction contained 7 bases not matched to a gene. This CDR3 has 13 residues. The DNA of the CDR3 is TGCAGTGCTAGAGGACTAGCATCCCATGAGCAGTACTTC. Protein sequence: CSARGLASHEQYF.

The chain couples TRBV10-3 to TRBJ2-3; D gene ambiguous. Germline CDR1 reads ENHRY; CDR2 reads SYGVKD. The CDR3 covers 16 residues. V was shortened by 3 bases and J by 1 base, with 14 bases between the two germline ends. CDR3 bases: TGTGCCATCAGTGACCCCGGAGTTGTGGGCACAGATACGCAGTATTTT. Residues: CAISDPGVVGTDTQYF.

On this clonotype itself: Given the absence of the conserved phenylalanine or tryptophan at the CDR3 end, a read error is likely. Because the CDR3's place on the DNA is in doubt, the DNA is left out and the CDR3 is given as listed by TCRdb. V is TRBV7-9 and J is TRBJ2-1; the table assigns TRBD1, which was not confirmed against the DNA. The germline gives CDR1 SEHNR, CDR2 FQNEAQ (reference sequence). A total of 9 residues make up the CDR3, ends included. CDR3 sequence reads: CARRQGAST.

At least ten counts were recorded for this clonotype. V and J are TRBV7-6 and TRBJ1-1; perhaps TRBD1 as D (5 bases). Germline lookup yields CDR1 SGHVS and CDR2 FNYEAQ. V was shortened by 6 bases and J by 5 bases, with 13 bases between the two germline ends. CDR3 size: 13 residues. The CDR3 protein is CASSYSGGTEAFF. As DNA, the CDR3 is TGTGCCAGCAGTTACAGTGGGGGGACTGAAGCTTTCTTT. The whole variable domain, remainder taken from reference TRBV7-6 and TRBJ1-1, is GAGVSQSPRYKVTKRGQDVALRCDPISGHVSLYWYRQALGQGPEFLTYFNYEAQQDKSGLPNDRFSAERPEGSISTLTIQRTEQRDSAMYRCASSYSGGTEAFFGQGTRLTVV.

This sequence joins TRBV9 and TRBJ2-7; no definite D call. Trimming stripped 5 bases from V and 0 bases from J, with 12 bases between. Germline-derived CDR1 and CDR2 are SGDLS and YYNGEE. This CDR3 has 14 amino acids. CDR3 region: CASSDRATSYEQYF. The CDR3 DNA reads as TGTGCCAGCAGTGACCGGGCCACCTCCTACGAGCAGTACTTC.

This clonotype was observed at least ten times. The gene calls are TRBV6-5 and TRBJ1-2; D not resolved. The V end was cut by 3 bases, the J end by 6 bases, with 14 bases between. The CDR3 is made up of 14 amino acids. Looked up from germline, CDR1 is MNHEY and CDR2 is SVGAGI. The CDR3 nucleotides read TGTGCCAGCAGTTATAGTGTGTCTCTTAATGGCTACACCTTC. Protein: CASSYSVSLNGYTF.

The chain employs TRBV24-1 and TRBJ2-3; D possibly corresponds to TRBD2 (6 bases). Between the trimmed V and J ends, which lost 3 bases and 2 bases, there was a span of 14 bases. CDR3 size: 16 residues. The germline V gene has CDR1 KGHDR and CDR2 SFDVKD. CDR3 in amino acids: CATSDVGGGITDTQYF. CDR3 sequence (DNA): TGTGCCACCAGTGATGTGGGGGGAGGTATCACAGATACGCAGTATTTT.

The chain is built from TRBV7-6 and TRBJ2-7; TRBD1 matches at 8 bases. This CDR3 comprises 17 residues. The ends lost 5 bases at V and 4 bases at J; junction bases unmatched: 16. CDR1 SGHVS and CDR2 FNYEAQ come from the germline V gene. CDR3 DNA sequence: TGTGCCAGCAGCCCTATACGGCTGGACAGGGCAGGTTACGAGCAGTACTTC. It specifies CASSPIRLDRAGYEQYF. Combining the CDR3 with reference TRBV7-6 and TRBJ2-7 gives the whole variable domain GAGVSQSPRYKVTKRGQDVALRCDPISGHVSLYWYRQALGQGPEFLTYFNYEAQQDKSGLPNDRFSAERPEGSISTLTIQRTEQRDSAMYRCASSPIRLDRAGYEQYFGPGTRLTVT.

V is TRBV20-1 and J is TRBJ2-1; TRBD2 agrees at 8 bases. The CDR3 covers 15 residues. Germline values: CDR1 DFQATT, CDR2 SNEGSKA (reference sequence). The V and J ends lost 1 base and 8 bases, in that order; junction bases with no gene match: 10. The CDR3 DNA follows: TGCAGTGCTAGAGCGCCTAGCGGGTGGGGGGATGAGCAGTTCTTC. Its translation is CSARAPSGWGDEQFF.